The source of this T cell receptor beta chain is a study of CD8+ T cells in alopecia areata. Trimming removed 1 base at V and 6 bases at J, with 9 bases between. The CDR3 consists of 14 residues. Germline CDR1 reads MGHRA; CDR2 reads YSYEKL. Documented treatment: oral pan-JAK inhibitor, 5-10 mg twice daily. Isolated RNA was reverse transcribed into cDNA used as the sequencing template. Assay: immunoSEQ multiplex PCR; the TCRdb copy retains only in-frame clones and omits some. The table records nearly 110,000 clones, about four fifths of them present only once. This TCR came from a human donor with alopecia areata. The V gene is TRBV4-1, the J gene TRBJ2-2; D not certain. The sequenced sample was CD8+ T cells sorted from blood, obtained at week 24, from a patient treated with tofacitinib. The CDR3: CASSQGEGSGELFF. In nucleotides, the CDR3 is TGCGCCAGCAGCCAAGGAGAAGGGTCCGGGGAGCTGTTTTTT.